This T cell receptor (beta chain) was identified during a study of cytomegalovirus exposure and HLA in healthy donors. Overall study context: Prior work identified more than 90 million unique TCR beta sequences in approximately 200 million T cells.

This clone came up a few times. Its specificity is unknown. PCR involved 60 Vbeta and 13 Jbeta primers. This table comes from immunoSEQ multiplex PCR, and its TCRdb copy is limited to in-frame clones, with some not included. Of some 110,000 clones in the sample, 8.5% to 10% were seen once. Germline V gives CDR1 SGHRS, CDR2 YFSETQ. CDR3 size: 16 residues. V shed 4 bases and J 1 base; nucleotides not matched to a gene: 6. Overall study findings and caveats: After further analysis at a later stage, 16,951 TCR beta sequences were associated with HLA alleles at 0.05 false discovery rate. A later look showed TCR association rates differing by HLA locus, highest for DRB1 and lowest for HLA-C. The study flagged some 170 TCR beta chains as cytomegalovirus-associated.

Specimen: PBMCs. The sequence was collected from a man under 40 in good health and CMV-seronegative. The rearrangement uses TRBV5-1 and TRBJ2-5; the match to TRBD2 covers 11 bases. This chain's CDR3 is CASSLGLAGFQETQYF. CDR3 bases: TGCGCCAGCAGCCTTGGACTAGCGGGTTTCCAAGAGACCCAGTACTTC.